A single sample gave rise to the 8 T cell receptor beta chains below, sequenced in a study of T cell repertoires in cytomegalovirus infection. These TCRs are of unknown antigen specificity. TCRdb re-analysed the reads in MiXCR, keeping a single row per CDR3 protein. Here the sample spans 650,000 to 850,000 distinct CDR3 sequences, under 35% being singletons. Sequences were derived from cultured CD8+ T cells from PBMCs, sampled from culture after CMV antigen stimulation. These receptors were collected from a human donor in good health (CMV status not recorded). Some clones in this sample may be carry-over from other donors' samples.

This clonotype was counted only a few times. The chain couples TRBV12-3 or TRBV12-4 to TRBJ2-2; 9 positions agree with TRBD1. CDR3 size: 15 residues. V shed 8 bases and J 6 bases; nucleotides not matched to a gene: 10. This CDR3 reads CASQIGTGIPGELFF. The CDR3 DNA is TGTGCCAGCCAAATCGGGACAGGGATCCCCGGGGAGCTGTTTTTT.

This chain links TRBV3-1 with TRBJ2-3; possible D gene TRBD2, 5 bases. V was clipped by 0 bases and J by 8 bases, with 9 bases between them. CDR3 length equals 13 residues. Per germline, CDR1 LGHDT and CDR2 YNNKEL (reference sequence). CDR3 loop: CASSQEGRGTQYF. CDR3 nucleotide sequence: TGTGCCAGCAGCCAAGAGGGCCGGGGTACGCAGTATTTT.

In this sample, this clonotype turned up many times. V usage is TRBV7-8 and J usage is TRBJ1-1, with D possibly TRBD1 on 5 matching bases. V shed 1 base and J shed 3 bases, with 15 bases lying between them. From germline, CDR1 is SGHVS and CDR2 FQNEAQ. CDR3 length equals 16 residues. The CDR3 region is CASSLGGMGWYTEAFF. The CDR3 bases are TGTGCCAGCAGCTTAGGGGGGATGGGGTGGTACACTGAAGCTTTCTTT.

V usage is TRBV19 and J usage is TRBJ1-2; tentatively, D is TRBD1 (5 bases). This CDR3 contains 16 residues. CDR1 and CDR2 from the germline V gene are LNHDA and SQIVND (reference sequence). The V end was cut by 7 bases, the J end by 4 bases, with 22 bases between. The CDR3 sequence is CASKEGRDSPFYGYTF. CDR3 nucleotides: TGTGCCAGTAAGGAGGGAAGGGACTCCCCCTTCTATGGCTACACCTTC.

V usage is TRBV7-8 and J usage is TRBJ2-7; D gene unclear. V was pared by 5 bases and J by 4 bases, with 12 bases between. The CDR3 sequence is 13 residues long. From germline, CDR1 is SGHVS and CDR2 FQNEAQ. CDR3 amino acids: CASSPLKAYEQYV. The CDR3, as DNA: TGTGCCAGCAGCCCTTTGAAGGCTTACGAGCAGTACGTC.

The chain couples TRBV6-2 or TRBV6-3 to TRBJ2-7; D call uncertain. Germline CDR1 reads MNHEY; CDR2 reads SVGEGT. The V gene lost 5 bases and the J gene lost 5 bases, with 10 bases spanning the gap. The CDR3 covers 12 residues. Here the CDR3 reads CASSPHPNEQYV. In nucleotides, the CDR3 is TGTGCCAGCAGTCCCCATCCAAACGAGCAGTACGTC.

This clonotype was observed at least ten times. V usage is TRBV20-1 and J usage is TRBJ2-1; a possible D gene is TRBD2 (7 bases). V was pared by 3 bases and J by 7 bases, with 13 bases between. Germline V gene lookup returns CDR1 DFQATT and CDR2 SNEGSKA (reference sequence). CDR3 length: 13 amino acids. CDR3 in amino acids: CSARGGGGNEQFF. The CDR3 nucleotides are TGCAGTGCTAGGGGAGGGGGGGGGAATGAGCAGTTCTTC.

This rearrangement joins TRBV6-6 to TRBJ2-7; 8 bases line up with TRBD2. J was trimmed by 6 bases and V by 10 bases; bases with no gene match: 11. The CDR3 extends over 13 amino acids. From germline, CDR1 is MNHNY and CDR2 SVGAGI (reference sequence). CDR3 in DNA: TGTGCCATCGGGCCCCCCGGGGGGGGCGAGCAGTACGTC. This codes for CAIGPPGGGEQYV.